A selection of T cell receptor beta chains follows, all from one sample in a study of shared clonotypes between healthy human individuals. Profiling relied on immunoSEQ multiplex PCR, and the TCRdb table lists in-frame clones only, not all of them. The table shows 1.6 million or so clones, with approximately 98.5% occurring only once. The sequenced sample was naive CD4+ T cells sorted from blood. The receptor source for this set is a man aged 30-40 years in good health. The CDR3 runs from the conserved cysteine through the conserved F or W. D genes are given only for firm matches. A clone size is listed for some rows: how often the clone was seen (once, few, many), or a class if it is expanded.

size,V,D,J,CDR3,DNA
-,TRBV4-1,-,TRBJ2-2,CASSRPQGHTYTGELFF,TGCGCCAGCAGCCGACCCCAGGGGCACACGTACACCGGGGAGCTGTTTTTT
-,TRBV5-4,-,TRBJ2-1,CASSSRELVYNEQFF,TGTGCCAGCAGCTCCAGGGAGCTGGTCTACAATGAGCAGTTCTTC
-,TRBV5-1,TRBD2,TRBJ2-1,CASSLAHLAGGLYNEQFF,TGCGCCAGCAGCTTGGCCCATCTAGCGGGAGGCCTATACAATGAGCAGTTCTTC
-,TRBV12-5,-,TRBJ1-5,CASGFTGEYSNQPQHF,TGTGCTAGTGGTTTCACAGGAGAATATAGCAATCAGCCCCAGCATTTT
-,TRBV14,-,TRBJ2-7,CASSQEGGNPYEQYF,TGTGCCAGCAGCCAAGAGGGAGGTAACCCTTACGAGCAGTACTTC
-,TRBV5-4,-,TRBJ2-7,CASSSGNSGEQYF,TGTGCCAGCAGCTCCGGGAATTCAGGCGAGCAGTACTTC
-,TRBV29-1,-,TRBJ1-1,CSPYRGGTEAFF,TGCAGCCCCTACCGAGGAGGCACTGAAGCTTTCTTT
-,TRBV5-6,-,TRBJ1-3,CASRRMGASGNTIYF,TGTGCCAGCAGAAGAATGGGGGCCTCTGGAAACACCATATATTTT
-,TRBV2,-,TRBJ2-7,CASKPRDRDLYEQYF,TGTGCCAGTAAACCCCGGGACCGAGATTTATACGAGCAGTACTTC
-,TRBV20-1,-,TRBJ2-7,CSASYEQYF,TGCAGTGCTTCCTACGAGCAGTACTTC
-,TRBV28,TRBD1,TRBJ1-5,CASSSGQGGQPQHF,TGTGCCAGCAGTTCAGGACAGGGTGGTCAGCCCCAGCATTTT
-,TRBV5-1,TRBD1,TRBJ2-1,CASSLGQGWDEQFF,TGCGCCAGCAGCTTGGGACAGGGGTGGGATGAGCAGTTCTTC
-,TRBV11-1,-,TRBJ2-7,CASSLFSRGTREQYF,TGTGCCAGCAGCTTATTCTCCAGAGGGACTCGGGAGCAGTACTTC
-,TRBV30,TRBD1,TRBJ1-1,CAWRGQLNTEAFF,TGTGCCTGGAGGGGACAGCTGAACACTGAAGCTTTCTTT
-,TRBV21-1,-,TRBJ2-7,CASSNRDEQYF,TGTGCCAGCAGCAATAGAGACGAGCAGTACTTC
-,TRBV9,TRBD1,TRBJ2-5,CASSEAGTGRTQYF,TGTGCCAGCAGCGAGGCCGGGACAGGTCGGACCCAGTACTTC
-,TRBV5-1,-,TRBJ2-7,CASSLGRNTHEQYF,TGCGCCAGCAGCTTGGGGCGTAATACCCACGAGCAGTACTTC
-,TRBV19,-,TRBJ2-2,CASSIQGTHLAGELFF,TGTGCCAGTAGTATTCAAGGGACACACTTGGCCGGGGAGCTGTTTTTT
-,TRBV2,-,TRBJ2-3,CANHGGTTDTQYF,TGTGCCAATCACGGGGGTACCACAGATACGCAGTATTTT
-,TRBV7-9,-,TRBJ2-7,CASSLGQDSYEQYF,TGTGCCAGCAGCTTAGGACAGGACTCCTACGAGCAGTACTTC
once,TRBV19,TRBD2,TRBJ2-5,CASSIEGGSGRMETQYF,TGTGCCAGTAGTATAGAGGGCGGGAGCGGGAGAATGGAGACCCAGTACTTC